The 20 T cell receptor beta chains given below trace back to one sample, sequenced in a study of T cell repertoires in cytomegalovirus infection. TCRdb analysed the reads with MiXCR anew, one entry per CDR3 protein. The table lists about 150,000 distinct CDR3 sequences, about 20% of them singletons. The sample taken for sequencing was PBMCs. Receptors originate from a human donor in good health (CMV status not recorded). Some clones in this sample may be carry-over from other donors' samples.

A word on this clonotype: This clone may be a read error of a much larger clone one base away. V gene TRBV7-9 combines with J gene TRBJ1-1; D not resolved. From germline, CDR1 is SEHNR and CDR2 FQNEAQ (reference sequence). The CDR3 contains 12 residues. The CDR3 loop reads CSSSLVGAEAFF. In DNA, the CDR3 is TGTTCCAGCAGCTTAGTTGGGGCTGAAGCTTTCTTT.

The V call is TRBV5-6, the J call TRBJ1-5, with D possibly being TRBD1 (6 bases). Trimming stripped 4 bases from V and 1 base from J, with 12 bases between. Germline CDR1 SGHDT, CDR2 YYEEEE. This CDR3 region has 15 residues. CDR3: CASSSWGLSNQPQHF. Here the CDR3 DNA reads TGTGCCAGCAGCAGTTGGGGGCTCAGCAATCAGCCCCAGCATTTT. The variable domain in full, with the rest retrieved from reference TRBV5-6 and TRBJ1-5, is DAGVTQSPTHLIKTRGQQVTLRCSPKSGHDTVSWYQQALGQGPQFIFQYYEEEERQRGNFPDRFSGHQFPNYSSELNVNALLLGDSALYLCASSSWGLSNQPQHFGDGTRLSIL.

There are many counts of this clonotype. This sequence joins TRBV7-2 and TRBJ1-1; D perhaps matches TRBD1 (5 bases). Germline CDR1 and CDR2: SGHTA and FQGNSA. Trimming removed 5 bases from V and 0 bases from J, with 10 bases in between. The CDR3 is 14 residues long. The CDR3 sequence: CASSPGTVNTEAFF. CDR3 in DNA: TGTGCCAGCAGCCCAGGGACGGTGAACACTGAAGCTTTCTTT.

This chain joins TRBV11-2 and TRBJ2-1, with 9 bases aligning to TRBD2. The CDR3 is 16 residues long. Germline V gene data show CDR1 as SGHAT and CDR2 as FQNNGV. V gave up 5 bases and J gave up 7 bases; unmatched junction bases: 12. The CDR3 here is CASSAGLRGGLNEQFF. The CDR3 region has the DNA TGTGCCAGCAGCGCGGGGTTGCGGGGGGGCCTAAATGAGCAGTTCTTC. Looking up the rest from reference TRBV11-2 and TRBJ2-1 gives the full variable domain: EAGVAQSPRYKIIEKRQSVAFWCNPISGHATLYWYQQILGQGPKLLIQFQNNGVVDDSQLPKDRFSAERLKGVDSTLKIQPAKLEDSAVYLCASSAGLRGGLNEQFFGPGTRLTVL.

This clonotype was counted between two and nine times. This chain uses TRBV2 with TRBJ2-7; 9 nucleotides match TRBD2. Germline lookup yields CDR1 SNHLY and CDR2 FYNNEI. The CDR3 length is 15 residues. V lost 6 bases to trimming and J lost 2 bases; unmatched junction nucleotides: 8. The CDR3 DNA reads TGTGCCAGCAGACTAGCGGGCGAGCCAACCTACGAGCAGTACTTC. Protein: CASRLAGEPTYEQYF.

In its sample, this clonotype was seen many times. The rearrangement uses TRBV7-2 and TRBJ2-1, with a tentative D call TRBD1 (5 bases). Trimming stripped 5 bases from V and 4 bases from J, with 24 bases between. CDR1 and CDR2 (germline): SGHTA, FQGNSA. The CDR3 extends over 18 amino acids. For the CDR3, the DNA is TGTGCCAGCAGCCAGGCCCATGGGGCCAGTGGGTTTTACAATGAGCAGTTCTTC. Translating gives CASSQAHGASGFYNEQFF.

The CDR3 DNA reads as TGCGCCAGTACAGACGGCCTGAACACTGAAGCTTTCTTT. Amino acids: CASTDGLNTEAFF. This chain joins TRBV5-1 and TRBJ1-1; D remains ambiguous. The ends were cut back, 8 bases at V and 0 bases at J, with 11 bases in the middle. Germline V gives CDR1 SGHRS, CDR2 YFSETQ. The CDR3 loop spans 13 amino acids.

This chain joins TRBV11-2 and TRBJ2-1; 10 bases map to TRBD2. Losses at the gene ends were 6 bases for V and 0 bases for J; bases not matched to a gene: 2. The CDR3 is 15 residues long. Germline CDR1 and CDR2: SGHAT and FQNNGV. CDR3 protein: CASSIAGGSYNEQFF. In nucleotides, the CDR3 is TGTGCCAGCAGTATAGCGGGGGGCTCCTACAATGAGCAGTTCTTC.

There are many counts of this clonotype. The chain couples TRBV7-2 to TRBJ2-1, with a possible D match to TRBD1 (6 bases). V was cut by 7 bases and J by 6 bases, with 13 bases left in between. The CDR3 runs to 13 residues. The V gene's germline CDR1 is SGHTA and CDR2 FQGNSA. CDR3 DNA sequence: TGTGCCAGCAACGACGACAGGCGCAATGAGCAGTTCTTC. Translating gives CASNDDRRNEQFF.

This clonotype was seen many times. V is TRBV7-8 and J is TRBJ2-3; D perhaps matches TRBD2 (6 bases). The germline V gene encodes CDR1 SGHVS and CDR2 FQNEAQ. V lost 5 bases to trimming and J lost 6 bases, with 15 bases between them. This CDR3 spans 14 amino acids. The CDR3 sequence is CASSRGDSLDTQYF. CDR3 bases: TGTGCCAGCAGCCGTGGGGACTCCCTTGATACGCAGTATTTT.

The chain employs TRBV29-1 and TRBJ1-1; D is ambiguous. Germline V gives CDR1 SQVTM, CDR2 ANQGSEA. The CDR3 runs 14 residues. Trimming pared 5 bases from V and 11 bases from J, leaving 24 bases between. The CDR3 loop reads CSVIREKVRGSAFF. For the CDR3, the DNA is TGCAGCGTTATTCGGGAGAAAGTAAGAGGGAGCGCTTTCTTT.

The chain combines TRBV4-3 with TRBJ2-1, with a weak D call TRBD2 (6 bases). The V gene's germline CDR1 is LGHNA and CDR2 YSLEER. This CDR3 contains 15 residues. Trimming stripped 1 base from V and 6 bases from J, with 13 bases between. This CDR3 is CASSQVRDWTNEQFF. In DNA, the CDR3 is TGCGCCAGCAGCCAAGTGAGGGACTGGACCAATGAGCAGTTCTTC.

This clonotype has ten or more counts. The rearrangement links TRBV7-2 to TRBJ2-1; the D gene is possibly TRBD1 (5 bases). In germline, CDR1 is SGHTA, CDR2 FQGNSA. The V end was cut by 5 bases, the J end by 7 bases, with 12 bases between. This CDR3 comprises 13 residues. The CDR3 DNA follows: TGTGCCAGCAGCGAGATTCAGGGTAATGAGCAGTTCTTC. Protein: CASSEIQGNEQFF. Supplemented by reference TRBV7-2 and TRBJ2-1, the full variable domain reads GAGVSQSPSNKVTEKGKDVELRCDPISGHTALYWYRQSLGQGLEFLIYFQGNSAPDKSGLPSDRFSAERTGGSVSTLTIQRTQQEDSAVYLCASSEIQGNEQFFGPGTRLTVL.

Turning to this clonotype: This could be a read error, since a much larger clone is one nucleotide away. The chain carries TRBV2 and TRBJ2-1; a possible D gene is TRBD1 (6 bases). This CDR3 is built from 11 residues. Germline CDR1 SNHLY, CDR2 FYNNEI. CDR3 in amino acids: CANSEGDKQFF. The CDR3 DNA is TGTGCCAACAGTGAAGGGGACAAGCAGTTCTTC.

The CDR3 region has the DNA TGCAGCGCACTGTGGCCGGGGAGTGGAGGGGAGCTGTTTTTT. Translation gives CSALWPGSGGELFF. V and J are TRBV29-1 and TRBJ2-2, with D perhaps matching TRBD2 (5 bases). Per germline, CDR1 SQVTM and CDR2 ANQGSEA. The ends were cut back, 7 bases at V and 8 bases at J, with 20 bases in the middle. The CDR3 consists of 14 residues.

This clonotype showed up just a few times. The chain carries TRBV4-1 and TRBJ1-3; D is unresolved. Trimming took 1 base from V and 0 from J, leaving 10 bases between them. Germline V CDR1 and CDR2: MGHRA, YSYEKL. This CDR3 is built from 16 residues. CDR3 residues: CASSQVMTPSGNTIYF. As DNA, the CDR3 is TGCGCCAGCAGCCAAGTGATGACACCCTCTGGAAACACCATATATTTT.

The rearrangement uses TRBV20-1 and TRBJ2-1, with TRBD2 matching over 11 bases. This CDR3 has 15 residues. J gave up 4 bases and V 0 bases, and 2 bases lay outside the gene matches. Looked up from germline, CDR1 is DFQATT and CDR2 is SNEGSKA (reference sequence). DNA for the CDR3: TGCAGTGCTAGAGAAGGGACTAGCGGATACAATGAGCAGTTCTTC. This codes for CSAREGTSGYNEQFF.

This clonotype was seen a handful of times. The chain is built from TRBV20-1 and TRBJ2-3, with 8 bases aligning to TRBD2. The CDR3 runs 14 residues. Germline CDR1 and CDR2: DFQATT and SNEGSKA (reference sequence). The junction had 7 bases not matched to a gene; V was cut back by 5 bases and J by 3 bases. The CDR3: CSAPAGEHTDTQYF. In DNA, the CDR3 is TGCAGTGCTCCAGCGGGAGAACATACAGATACGCAGTATTTT.

The J gene is TRBJ1-5, the V gene TRBV12-5; D is unresolved. This CDR3 is 13 amino acids long. CDR1 is LGHNT, CDR2 FRNRAP, per germline. Trimming shortened V by 5 bases and J by 2 bases, and 7 bases separated the two germline ends. CDR3 sequence reads: CASGPDGNQPQHF. The CDR3 bases are TGTGCTAGTGGTCCGGACGGCAATCAGCCCCAGCATTTT.

This clonotype was counted at least ten times. The chain carries TRBV7-2 and TRBJ1-4; the D is unclear. Germline V gene data show CDR1 as SGHTA and CDR2 as FQGNSA. There are 15 residues in the CDR3. Trimming shortened V by 1 base and J by 4 bases, and 10 bases separated the two germline ends. The CDR3 reads CASSLVKRDNEKLFF. The CDR3 DNA reads TGTGCCAGCAGCTTAGTTAAGAGGGATAATGAAAAACTGTTTTTT.